The present T cell receptor (beta chain) was sequenced within a study of cytomegalovirus exposure and HLA in healthy donors. With 5 bases clipped from V and 4 bases from J, the junction kept 6 bases outside the gene matches. There are 16 residues in the CDR3. Germline V gene data show CDR1 as MGHRA and CDR2 as YSYEKL. The study, taken as a whole, reports: TCR beta sequences reportedly predicted most subjects' HLA-A and HLA-B alleles accurately. The study carried out a later analysis of TCR beta sequences. It associated approximately 17,000 of them with specific HLA alleles at a false discovery rate of 0.05. The study dropped some indistinguishable V segments, TRBV6-2 and TRBV6-3 among them.

Primers for the PCR totalled 60 Vbeta and 13 Jbeta. Method: immunoSEQ multiplex PCR; TCRdb's copy keeps in-frame clones and lacks some. This sample has 100,000 to 150,000 clones, with 77% found just once. About this clone itself: Its specificity is unknown.

Material: PBMCs. The clonotype was recovered from a male donor in good health and CMV-seropositive. This chain connects TRBV4-1 to TRBJ2-3, with 13 bases matching TRBD2. DNA for the CDR3: TGCGCCAGCAGCTACCGGACTAGCGGGGGCCCAGATACGCAGTATTTT. It codes for CASSYRTSGGPDTQYF.